Sequencing of this TCR beta chain was carried out in a study of human T cells and chemical hapten exposure. About the study: Patch tests put 0.01% DPC on the upper back, and the results were checked at 6 days. Cases of alopecia areata, totalis or universalis occurred in a predominantly female patient group.

Germline CDR1 reads SGHAT; CDR2 reads FQNNGV. With V trimmed by 5 bases and J by 0 bases, 5 bases remained unmatched. CDR3 length: 16 amino acids. This clonotype was seen ten or more times. Time point specified: pre-sensitization, week 0. Sample treatment: therapeutic diphenylcyclopropenone sensitization with weekly scalp DPC. Individual cDNA molecules received unique molecular identifiers in the library. A single record per CDR3 protein comes from TCRdb applying MiXCR to the RACE reads. This table has about 40,000 distinct CDR3 sequences, about 10% appearing once. The sequencing here drew on whole blood, taken in connection with sensitization to the hapten diphenylcyclopropenone (DPC). The chain employs TRBV11-2 and TRBJ2-3; 10 bases match TRBD2. This TCR derives from a man aged 30-40 years with alopecia areata. Some clones in this sample may be carry-over from other donors' samples. The CDR3 bases are TGTGCCAGCAGCCGAACTAGCGGGGTTAGCACAGATACGCAGTATTTT. Its protein is CASSRTSGVSTDTQYF.